This T cell receptor (beta chain) comes out of a study of CD8 T cells in ankylosing spondylitis. Study-wide results and limits: About 8 highly homologous variants made up a TCR beta motif, and this motif appeared characteristic of ankylosing spondylitis blood.

V lost 10 bases, J lost 7 bases, and 8 bases stayed unmatched. The CDR3 totals 13 residues. Germline V CDR1 and CDR2: MNHNY, SVGAGI (reference sequence). This clonotype was detected only once. The antigen remains undetermined. One entry per CDR3 protein, called by TCRdb with MiXCR from the 5' RACE reads. Counted here are roughly 240,000 distinct CDR3 sequences, roughly 32% occurring once; the ten biggest clones make up about 4%. Sequencing input: blood, either unsorted or a sorted T cell fraction (not recorded which). The rearrangement links TRBV6-6 to TRBJ2-3; TRBD2 matches at 10 bases. The receptor's source is a male donor with ankylosing spondylitis or in good health (not recorded which). This CDR3 is CATRTSGPHTQYF. DNA for the CDR3: TGTGCCACCAGGACTAGCGGACCCCATACGCAGTATTTT.